This record concerns one T cell receptor (beta chain) sequence. Its antigen is currently unknown. The junction had 1 base not matched to a gene; V was cut back by 3 bases and J by 2 bases. Per germline, CDR1 MNHNS and CDR2 SASEGT. The CDR3 totals 15 residues. TCRdb keeps only in-frame clones here, not all; method: immunoSEQ multiplex PCR. The repertoire includes roughly 150,000 clones, more than 75% of them detected once, and approximately 3% sits in the top ten. The data were obtained in a study of cytomegalovirus exposure and HLA in healthy donors. Whole-study findings and limits: In a later analysis, first-cohort TCR clusters were found to tend to co-occur in the approximately 120 validation repertoires.

This clonotype was obtained from a man younger than 30 in good health and CMV-seronegative. The V call is TRBV6-1, the J call TRBJ2-5, with TRBD2 identical over 12 bases. Specimen: PBMCs. This chain's CDR3 is CASSETSGGQETQYF. The CDR3 coding sequence is TGTGCCAGCAGTGAGACTAGCGGGGGACAAGAGACCCAGTACTTC.